This T cell receptor beta chain was observed in a study of T cell repertoires in cytomegalovirus infection. About the research overall: CMV epitopes, recently identified HLA-C-restricted and well-studied HLA-B-restricted, were used. Indicated by public TCR beta signatures were CMV infection and matching HLA type.

TCRdb reanalysed the reads using MiXCR and keeps one entry per CDR3 protein. Of roughly 860,000 distinct CDR3 sequences in the sample, approximately 32% were seen once. This clonotype was counted many times. The antigen is unknown. CDR3 length: 15 amino acids. V gave up 3 bases and J gave up 1 base, with 12 bases separating them. Germline lookup yields CDR1 MGHRA and CDR2 YSYEKL. Study-wide results and limits: The ex vivo response was dominated by HLA-C-restricted CMV-specific TCR beta clonotypes.

The source was cultured CD8+ T cells from PBMCs, collected from culture after CMV antigen stimulation. The gene calls are TRBV4-1 and TRBJ1-2; no reliable D call. This TCR derives from a human donor in good health (CMV status not recorded). Some clones in this sample may be carry-over from other donors' samples. CDR3 sequence: CASSQSGEGNYGYTF. CDR3 DNA: TGCGCCAGCAGCCAGAGCGGGGAGGGTAACTATGGCTACACCTTC.